This TCR beta chain originates from a study of T cell clusters in autoimmune cytopenias. Study as a whole: A median of roughly 52,000 TRB reads per sample yielded a median roughly 2,000 distinct clonotypes.

This clonotype is medium-sized by frequency. The antigen is undetermined. Each sample's input was approximately 0.25 ug genomic DNA, 38,000 or so genome equivalents. TRB was amplified by touch-down multiplex PCR, primer pools A and B combined. TCRdb reprocessed the multiplex PCR reads and stores each CDR3 protein as one record, lacking DNA. The sample spans 5,000 to 6,500 distinct CDR3 sequences; the ten largest clones claim roughly 5%. Per the germline V gene, CDR1 is MNHNS and CDR2 is SASEGT. The CDR3 contains 12 residues. General study points: Primary autoimmune cytopenia patients appeared to lack physiological T cell clusters present in healthy donors.

The sequencing sample was made of peripheral blood. This clonotype was obtained from a human donor with an autoimmune cytopenia or autoimmune hepatitis (not recorded which). The V gene is TRBV6-1, the J gene TRBJ2-1; with no DNA, the TCRdb D assignment of TRBD2 cannot be verified. CDR3: CASRALAREQFF.